The next 14 T cell receptor beta chains were all read from a single sample in a study of sequential checkpoint blockade in melanoma. Clones were sequenced by immunoSEQ multiplex PCR, and TCRdb holds only the in-frame ones, with some missing. The sample lists about 19,000 clones; around two thirds were seen once. Noted treatment: randomized to nivolumab then ipilimumab (arm A) or the reverse (arm B). Sequenced material: CD8+ T cells sorted from blood (inferred from file names), taken from a patient given nivolumab and ipilimumab in sequence. The receptors come from a human donor with melanoma.

This chain uses TRBV7-9 with TRBJ2-1; 10 positions match TRBD1. V was pared by 6 bases and J by 3 bases, with 8 bases of the junction left unmatched. Per the germline V gene, CDR1 is SEHNR and CDR2 is FQNEAQ (reference sequence). CDR3 length equals 16 residues. CDR3 loop: CASRPPGQGFYNEQFF. As DNA, the CDR3 is TGTGCCAGCAGACCTCCGGGACAGGGGTTCTACAATGAGCAGTTCTTC. The variable domain in full, with the rest retrieved from reference TRBV7-9 and TRBJ2-1, is DTGVSQNPRHKITKRGQNVTFRCDPISEHNRLYWYRQTLGQGPEFLTYFQNEAQLEKSRLLSDRFSAERPKGSFSTLEIQRTEQGDSAMYLCASRPPGQGFYNEQFFGPGTRLTVL.

The chain combines TRBV7-6 with TRBJ2-3; 9 nucleotides agree with TRBD1. The germline gives CDR1 SGHVS, CDR2 FNYEAQ. The CDR3 extends over 16 amino acids. The junction had 9 bases not matched to a gene; V was cut back by 6 bases and J by 2 bases. The CDR3 sequence: CASSPGTGPHTDTQYF. The DNA of the CDR3 is TGTGCCAGCAGTCCCGGGACAGGGCCCCACACAGATACGCAGTATTTT.

V and J are TRBV10-3 and TRBJ1-1; D remains unclear. Germline CDR1 is ENHRY and CDR2 is SYGVKD. The CDR3 runs 15 residues. V was clipped by 0 bases and J by 3 bases, with 11 bases between them. This chain's CDR3 is CAISESGFLDTEAFF. Written as DNA, the CDR3 is TGTGCCATCAGTGAGTCGGGCTTTTTGGACACTGAAGCTTTCTTT.

V is TRBV5-1 and J is TRBJ2-7; 9 bases are a match to TRBD1. This CDR3 has 15 residues. J was trimmed by 2 bases and V by 2 bases; bases with no gene match: 5. Germline V gene lookup returns CDR1 SGHRS and CDR2 YFSETQ. This CDR3 reads CASSFGDRDPYEQYF. The CDR3 DNA reads TGCGCCAGCAGCTTCGGGGACAGGGACCCCTACGAGCAGTACTTC.

The J gene is TRBJ1-1, the V gene TRBV6-5; 9 nucleotides line up with TRBD1. This CDR3 is 14 amino acids long. Germline lookup yields CDR1 MNHEY and CDR2 SVGAGI. The junction had 6 bases not matched to a gene; V was cut back by 4 bases and J by 6 bases. In DNA, the CDR3 is TGTGCCAGCAGTTCCCTGGACAGGGGAGCTGAAGCTTTCTTT. Encoded protein: CASSSLDRGAEAFF.

The chain couples TRBV7-2 to TRBJ1-3; possibly TRBD1 for D (5 bases). This CDR3 contains 15 residues. Trimming removed 1 base from V and 1 base from J, with 8 bases in between. Germline V gives CDR1 SGHTA, CDR2 FQGNSA. The CDR3 reads CASSLDGGSGNTIYF. CDR3 in DNA: TGTGCCAGCAGCTTAGATGGGGGGTCTGGAAACACCATATATTTT.

Worth noting for this clone: Compared with germline, one end of the junction differs, possibly owing to a read error. The genes are TRBV4-1 and TRBJ2-7; 7 nucleotides agree with TRBD1. There are 14 residues in the CDR3. Per germline, CDR1 MGHRA and CDR2 YSYEKL. CDR3 protein: CASSQGQGSYGQYF. CDR3 nucleotide sequence: TGCGCCAGCAGCCAAGGACAGGGCTCCTACGGGCAGTACTTC.

The rearrangement uses TRBV7-9 and TRBJ1-2, with 8 bases that match TRBD1. Germline trimming cut 3 bases from V and 1 base from J; bases unmatched to any gene: 4. The CDR3 runs to 15 residues. CDR1 and CDR2 from the germline V gene are SEHNR and FQNEAQ (reference sequence). CDR3 DNA sequence: TGTGCCAGCAGCTTGGCAGGGGGCGATAACTATGGCTACACCTTC. It is translated as CASSLAGGDNYGYTF.

A few counts support this clone. The J gene is TRBJ1-1, the V gene TRBV7-9; D unclear. The CDR3 length is 13 residues. The V gene lost 2 bases and the J gene lost 0 bases, with 4 bases spanning the gap. The V gene's germline CDR1 is SEHNR and CDR2 FQNEAQ (reference sequence). CDR3 sequence: CASSLYLNTEAFF. The CDR3 coding sequence is TGTGCCAGCAGCTTATATTTGAACACTGAAGCTTTCTTT.

The chain joins TRBV6-5 to TRBJ2-7; TRBD2 might be the D (6 bases). V was clipped by 8 bases and J by 3 bases, with 20 bases between them. Germline V gives CDR1 MNHEY, CDR2 SVGAGI. CDR3 size: 15 residues. CDR3 region: CASSNVGRENYEQYF. The DNA for the CDR3 is TGTGCCAGCTCCAATGTGGGGCGGGAAAACTACGAGCAGTACTTC.

This chain joins TRBV27 and TRBJ2-1; no definite D call. Trimming took 6 bases from V and 6 from J, leaving 9 bases between them. The CDR3 contains 12 residues. In germline, CDR1 is MNHEY, CDR2 SMNVEV (reference sequence). CDR3 in amino acids: CASRTDLNEQFF. The CDR3, as DNA: TGTGCCAGCAGAACAGACCTCAATGAGCAGTTCTTC.

V gene TRBV19 combines with J gene TRBJ1-2; no clear D. Trimming removed 3 bases at V and 8 bases at J, with 10 bases between. This CDR3 has 12 residues. Germline V gene data show CDR1 as LNHDA and CDR2 as SQIVND (reference sequence). CDR3 coding DNA: TGTGCCAGTAGTATCGGTCCCCGCGGCTACACCTTC. This translates into CASSIGPRGYTF.

The CDR3 DNA reads as TGTGCCAGCAGTCTCGGGACAGGGATTACCTTC. Encoded protein: CASSLGTGITF. The chain couples TRBV6-6 to TRBJ1-2; TRBD1 matches at 9 bases. Germline V gene data show CDR1 as MNHNY and CDR2 as SVGAGI (reference sequence). The CDR3 length is 11 residues. J gave up 14 bases and V 5 bases, and 6 bases lay outside the gene matches.

The chain is built from TRBV5-4 and TRBJ2-3; 7 positions agree with TRBD1. The CDR3 contains 15 residues. Trimming cost V 5 bases and J 2 bases; bases outside gene matches: 8. Germline-derived CDR1 and CDR2 are SGHNT and YYREEE (reference sequence). The CDR3 DNA is TGTGCCAGCAGTGAGGACAGGTCAAACACAGATACGCAGTATTTT. Residues: CASSEDRSNTDTQYF.